Ten or more counts support the clone carrying this TCR beta chain. Antigen unknown. Disease duration was under 3 months in the ophthalmopathy patients, who also had a Clinical Activity Score of at least 3 and a NOSPECS grade of at least 4. These data originate in a study of T cells in Graves' hyperthyroidism and ophthalmopathy. Study summary: Peripheral blood was secured at the point of initial diagnosis, before any treatment.

Study-level results: A 13 V-J signature model discriminated ophthalmopathy versus stable hyperthyroidism. Among thyroid clonotypes expanded above 0.001, most also appeared in blood.

There were TCR beta CDR3 regions amplified from RNA transcripts. The HTBI primer set drove a first-round RT-PCR of the TCR CDR3. TCRdb reprocessed the multiplex PCR reads with MiXCR, giving one entry per CDR3 protein. The table includes about 350,000 distinct CDR3 sequences, 15% to 20% detected once. Trimming took 8 bases from V and 7 from J, leaving 12 bases between them. There are 12 residues in the CDR3. The germline CDR1 and CDR2 sequences are LNHDA and SQIVND (reference sequence). The V and J genes are TRBV19 and TRBJ1-5, with D unclear. This TCR was sampled from a middle-aged woman with Graves' ophthalmopathy. The sample taken for sequencing was blood. This CDR3 is CASSREYQPQHF. CDR3 in DNA: TGTGCCAGTTCTAGGGAGTACCAGCCCCAGCATTTT.